The source of this TCR beta chain is a study of immune evolution from preneoplasia to lung adenocarcinoma. Study-level information: HLA loss of heterozygosity: roughly 6.6% AIS, approximately 15% MIA, approximately 35% ADC, none AAH. Study-wide points: T cell clonality was higher in KRAS-mutant than EGFR-mutant or wild-type nodules.

As to this clone: Its cognate antigen is unknown.

Germline-derived CDR1 and CDR2 are MNHNY and SVGAGI (reference sequence). CDR3 length: 14 amino acids. Unmatched junction bases numbered 9, after V lost 6 bases and J lost 5 bases. The protocol was immunoSEQ multiplex PCR, while the TCRdb copy is restricted to in-frame clones and leaves out a portion. Among 30,000 to 45,000 clones, roughly 71% were seen once, and the ten largest hold around 6.1%. This chain uses TRBV6-6 with TRBJ2-5; TRBD2 matches 7 bases. Specimen: FFPE invasive lung adenocarcinoma tissue. The TCR was taken from a person in their sixties with lung adenocarcinoma. CDR3 DNA: TGTGCCAGCAGCCCTAGCGGCCCGGGGGAGACCCAGTACTTC. Amino acids: CASSPSGPGETQYF.